The 2 T cell receptor beta chains below come from one sample, sequenced in a study of T cell responses to AZD1222 COVID-19 vaccine. Repertoires were generated with immunoSEQ multiplex PCR, while TCRdb's copy carries only in-frame clones and drops some. This sample has about 53,000 clones, with roughly 84% found just once. This specimen consisted of peripheral blood, obtained on day 0 of AZD1222 vaccination. These receptors all stem from an adult in good health.

This clone has just one count. This chain connects TRBV4-1 to TRBJ1-6; possible D gene TRBD1, 6 bases. Germline-derived CDR1 and CDR2 are MGHRA and YSYEKL. Trimming pared 1 base from V and 5 bases from J, leaving 12 bases between. The CDR3 runs 16 residues. The CDR3 DNA is TGCGCCAGCAGCCAAGGGGTCGCAGGGGATAATTCACCCCTCCACTTT. Protein sequence: CASSQGVAGDNSPLHF.

The chain carries TRBV28 and TRBJ1-5; no clear D gene. CDR1 is MDHEN, CDR2 SYDVKM, per germline. The CDR3 has 12 amino acids. Trimming left V 1 base short and J 6 bases short, with 4 bases between. CDR3 DNA: TGTGCCAGCAGTTTATCCGGTCAGCCCCAGCATTTT. Translating it yields CASSLSGQPQHF.